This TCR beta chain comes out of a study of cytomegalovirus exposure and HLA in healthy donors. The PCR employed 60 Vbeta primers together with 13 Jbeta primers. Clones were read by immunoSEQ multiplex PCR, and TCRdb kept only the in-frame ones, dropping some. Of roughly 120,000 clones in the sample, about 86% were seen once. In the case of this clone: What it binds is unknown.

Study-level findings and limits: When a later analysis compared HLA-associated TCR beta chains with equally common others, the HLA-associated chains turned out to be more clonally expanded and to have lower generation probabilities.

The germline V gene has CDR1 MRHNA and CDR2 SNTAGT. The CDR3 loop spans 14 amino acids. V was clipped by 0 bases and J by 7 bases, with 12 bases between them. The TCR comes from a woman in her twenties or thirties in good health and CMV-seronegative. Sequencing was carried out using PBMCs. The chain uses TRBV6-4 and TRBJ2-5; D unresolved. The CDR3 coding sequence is TGTGCCAGCAGTGACTCGCCAGCGTCCGGGACCCAGTACTTC. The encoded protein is CASSDSPASGTQYF.